A selection of T cell receptor beta chains follows, all from one sample in a study of T cell changes during pregnancy in multiple sclerosis. Using immunoSEQ multiplex PCR, the repertoire was profiled, and TCRdb retains in-frame clones only, with some absent. Here the sample spans fewer than 85,000 clones, around 90% being singletons. The sequencing used peripheral blood, collected in the second trimester of pregnancy. The receptors come from a female donor with multiple sclerosis, enrolled in a pregnancy study. CDR3s include the opening cysteine and the closing phenylalanine or tryptophan. D genes are given only for firm matches.

TRBD1	TRBV18	TRBJ2-7	14	CASSHESGGREQYF
TRBD2	TRBV5-1	TRBJ2-1	15	CASSLVLAGNNEQFF
-	TRBV30	TRBJ2-7	16	CAWNPPGRVQAYEQYF
-	TRBV19	TRBJ1-1	13	CASSIVANTEAFF
-	TRBV5-4	TRBJ2-7	13	CASSEGPLDEQYF
-	TRBV7-9	TRBJ2-5	16	CASSLSRGTGAETQYF
TRBD2	TRBV27	TRBJ2-3	18	CASSQIASGRAGTDTQYF
-	TRBV5-1	TRBJ1-1	16	CASSLPRRGPNTEAFF
TRBD1	TRBV18	TRBJ1-2	14	CASSPDRAGYGYTF
TRBD2	TRBV7-8	TRBJ2-7	15	CASSEGLAGLYEQYF
-	TRBV28	TRBJ1-2	14	CASSFGTSFYGYTF
TRBD2	TRBV4-3	TRBJ2-1	16	CASSQDLRGVHNEQFF
TRBD1	TRBV7-9	TRBJ1-2	15	CASSSSDREIGGYTF
TRBD2	TRBV7-3	TRBJ2-3	18	CASSLAGLAGGSTDTQYF
TRBD1	TRBV23-1	TRBJ2-6	19	CASSHGTGTGVKGANVLTF
TRBD1	TRBV30	TRBJ1-2	12	CAWSPSDRAGTF
-	TRBV28	TRBJ2-1	14	CASGLPGLINEQFF
-	TRBV19	TRBJ1-5	17	CASSKEFDTALNQPQHF
-	TRBV7-2	TRBJ1-6	16	CASSLVGRALLSPLHF
-	TRBV5-1	TRBJ2-3	16	CASSLATTHRTDTQYF
-	TRBV27	TRBJ1-6	15	CASSLEGTYNSPLHF
-	TRBV21-1	TRBJ1-3	18	CASSKAQAGIRSGNTIYF
TRBD2	TRBV7-9	TRBJ2-7	16	CASSSRGSGKVYEQYF
-	TRBV7-8	TRBJ1-3	16	CASWSSLSGSGNTIYF
TRBD2	TRBV7-6	TRBJ2-5	16	CASSLSGTTYQETQYF
TRBD2	TRBV27	TRBJ2-1	15	CASTPTSGTYNEQFF
TRBD1	TRBV27	TRBJ2-1	15	CASSPEQGAYNEQFF
TRBD2	TRBV10-3	TRBJ2-7	14	CAISELAGGGEQYF
TRBD1	TRBV5-6	TRBJ1-2	15	CASSYRDRELSGYTF
-	TRBV28	TRBJ1-2	15	CASTGPGAGVYGYTF
-	TRBV7-9	TRBJ1-2	15	CASSLDRALNYGYTF
TRBD2	TRBV19	TRBJ2-7	17	CASSYGLAGGSSYEQYF
TRBD1	TRBV15	TRBJ2-1	15	CATSRVRTGGNEQFF
-	TRBV7-2	TRBJ1-1	15	CASSPKSTVLTEAFF
-	TRBV7-3	TRBJ2-6	13	CASIISGANVLTF
-	TRBV20-1	TRBJ2-4	11	CSASRGDIQYF
-	TRBV9	TRBJ1-4	15	CASSPVSSRGEKLFF
-	TRBV5-5	TRBJ2-7	13	CASSFPAAYEQYF
TRBD1	TRBV7-9	TRBJ1-2	15	CASSLEQGAGYGYTF
TRBD1	TRBV4-3	TRBJ1-2	16	CASSQAAGGFGYGYTF
-	TRBV15	TRBJ1-3	16	CATSRAGILSGNTIYF
-	TRBV7-7	TRBJ2-1	15	CASSLGLVPYNEQFF
TRBD1	TRBV6-1	TRBJ1-2	14	CASSETGGTYGYTF
TRBD1	TRBV5-1	TRBJ1-1	18	CASSLVGTGGYKNTEAFF